This T cell receptor beta chain was identified during a study of cytomegalovirus exposure and HLA in healthy donors. In the PCR, 60 Vbeta and 13 Jbeta primers were used. Clones were sequenced by immunoSEQ multiplex PCR, and TCRdb holds only the in-frame ones, with some missing. The sample has 150,000 to 200,000 clones, roughly 78% seen once. J gave up 10 bases and V 2 bases, and 4 bases lay outside the gene matches. This CDR3 has 13 amino acids. The V gene's germline CDR1 is SGHTA and CDR2 FQGTGA. Sequences were obtained from PBMCs. The rearrangement links TRBV7-3 to TRBJ2-1; TRBD1 matches at 8 bases. This TCR was sampled from a boy aged 10-17 years in good health and CMV-seronegative. CDR3 amino acids: CASSLSGGVEQFF. CDR3 DNA sequence: TGTGCCAGCAGCTTATCAGGGGGCGTCGAGCAGTTCTTC.